One and the same sample provided the 4 T cell receptor beta chains below, sequenced in a study of T cell changes during pregnancy in multiple sclerosis. Profiling relied on immunoSEQ multiplex PCR, and the TCRdb table lists in-frame clones only, not all of them. The data contain about 89,000 clones, around 94% of them singletons. The specimen comprised peripheral blood, sampled after pregnancy. The receptors were sampled from a female donor in good health, enrolled as a control in a pregnancy study.

This clone showed up just a few times. The genes are TRBV27 and TRBJ2-7; tentatively, D is TRBD2 (6 bases). There are 15 residues in the CDR3. Per germline, CDR1 MNHEY and CDR2 SMNVEV (reference sequence). V dropped 6 bases and J dropped 2 bases, with 17 bases sitting between them. The CDR3 nucleotides are TGTGCCAGCAGGGGACTCGGGCAGGGACCCTACGAGCAGTACTTC. The encoded protein is CASRGLGQGPYEQYF.

This chain links TRBV7-9 with TRBJ2-1; 7 nucleotides match TRBD2. With V trimmed by 5 bases and J by 4 bases, 2 bases remained unmatched. The V gene's germline CDR1 is SEHNR and CDR2 FQNEAQ (reference sequence). This CDR3 has 13 amino acids. CDR3 nucleotides: TGTGCCAGCAGCCCCGGGGGGTACAATGAGCAGTTCTTC. It translates to CASSPGGYNEQFF.

This rearrangement joins TRBV5-1 to TRBJ1-4; 11 nucleotides align to TRBD1. In germline, CDR1 is SGHRS, CDR2 YFSETQ. With V trimmed by 1 base and J by 5 bases, 4 bases remained unmatched. CDR3 length: 16 residues. The CDR3 DNA sequence: TGCGCCAGCAGCTTGAGGACAGGGGGCTCGAATGAAAAACTGTTTTTT. Translating gives CASSLRTGGSNEKLFF.

This clone was picked up a small number of times. CDR3 in amino acids: CASNHRDSYEQYF. In nucleotides, the CDR3 is TGTGCCAGCAACCACAGGGACTCCTACGAGCAGTACTTC. The V gene is TRBV5-6, the J gene TRBJ2-7, with a tentative D call TRBD1 (6 bases). Trimming shortened V by 6 bases and J by 0 bases, and 10 bases separated the two germline ends. Per the germline V gene, CDR1 is SGHDT and CDR2 is YYEEEE. The CDR3 is made up of 13 amino acids.